This is a list of T cell receptor beta chains from one sample in a study of CD8+ T cells in alopecia areata. Here immunoSEQ multiplex PCR was the method, and the copy in TCRdb shows in-frame clones only, minus some. The top ten clones hold approximately 3.6% of a sample with 110,000 or so clones, less than 70% of them seen once. This specimen consisted of CD4+ T cells sorted from blood, obtained at week 24, from a patient treated with tofacitinib. These receptors all stem from a human donor with alopecia areata. The CDR3 runs from the conserved cysteine through the conserved F or W. Fields, in order: D gene, J gene, V gene, clone size, CDR3 DNA, CDR3 protein. A D gene is named only where the DNA matches it firmly. Clone sizes are given selectively: once, few, many, or a class where the clone is expanded.

-	TRBJ1-2	TRBV7-2	-	TGTGCCAGCAGCACCGTCCCCTCTTGGGGCACTAACTATGGCTACACCTTC	CASSTVPSWGTNYGYTF
-	TRBJ2-7	TRBV29-1	-	TGCAGCGTGAAAGACGGGCTTCGATCCTACGAGCAGTACTTC	CSVKDGLRSYEQYF
-	TRBJ2-4	TRBV19	-	TGTGCCAGTAGTATAGATTGGCAGGGAATGGTTCAGTACTTC	CASSIDWQGMVQYF
-	TRBJ2-1	TRBV10-2	-	TGCGCCAGCCAAGGCGAGGGACGGGTGATAAACAATGAGCAGTTCTTC	CASQGEGRVINNEQFF
TRBD2	TRBJ2-5	TRBV7-2	-	TGTGCCAGCAGCTCTAGACTAGCGGGGGAAGAGACCCAGTACTTC	CASSSRLAGEETQYF
TRBD1	TRBJ1-5	TRBV27	few	TGTGCCAGCAGTTCGGCCGGGCACAGGGGGGAGGAAAATCAGCCCCAGCATTTT	CASSSAGHRGEENQPQHF
TRBD1	TRBJ1-4	TRBV7-9	-	TGTGCCAGCAGCTTAACCGGGACAGGGGAGGAAAAACTGTTTTTT	CASSLTGTGEEKLFF
-	TRBJ2-5	TRBV4-3	-	TGCGCCAGCAGCCAAGTCGGGGGCCTCATTAAGACCCAGTACTTC	CASSQVGGLIKTQYF
-	TRBJ1-5	TRBV2	few	TGTGCCAGCAGCGCGGACATTCTAACTGATCAGCCCCAGCATTTT	CASSADILTDQPQHF
TRBD1	TRBJ1-1	TRBV30	-	TGTGCCTGGAGAGGACAGGGCCCCGGAGGAGTCATGGGTCATTCATTT	CAWRGQGPGGVMGHSF
-	TRBJ1-5	TRBV7-9	-	TGTGCCAGCAGCTTAATGGTGGGTCAGCCCCAGCATTTT	CASSLMVGQPQHF
-	TRBJ1-6	TRBV1	few	TGCACCAGCAGCCCTGGGAATAATTCACCCCTCCACTTT	CTSSPGNNSPLHF
TRBD2	TRBJ2-2	TRBV11-1	-	TGTGCCAGCAGCTTAGACTCTTGTGGGAGGGACCCGAACACCGGGGAGCTGTTTTTT	CASSLDSCGRDPNTGELFF
-	TRBJ2-3	TRBV7-2	-	TGTGCCAGCAGCTTGGCCCCAACAGATACGCAGTATTTT	CASSLAPTDTQYF
TRBD1	TRBJ1-3	TRBV5-1	few	TGCGCCAGCAGCCCAGGGGGGACCTCTGGAAACACCATATATTTT	CASSPGGTSGNTIYF
-	TRBJ1-1	TRBV30	-	TGTGCCTGGAGTGTAATGAACACTGAAGCTTTCTTT	CAWSVMNTEAFF
TRBD2	TRBJ2-7	TRBV6-5	-	TGTGCCAGCAGTTACTCGGGTGGAGCGGGGGCCTACGAGCAGTACTTC	CASSYSGGAGAYEQYF
-	TRBJ1-5	TRBV7-9	-	TGTGCCAGCAGCCAACAGGGAAGCAATCAGCCCCAGCATTTT	CASSQQGSNQPQHF
-	TRBJ2-1	TRBV10-3	-	TGTGCCATCAGTGATGAGGGAAGGTCCTACAATGAGCAGTTCTTC	CAISDEGRSYNEQFF
TRBD1	TRBJ2-5	TRBV5-1	-	TGCGCCAGCAGGCCTTTGGTGGGACAGGGACTTTCCCAAGAGACCCAGTACTTC	CASRPLVGQGLSQETQYF
-	TRBJ1-5	TRBV6-5	-	TGTGCCAGCAGCCCGATTTACGATCAGCCCCAGCATTTT	CASSPIYDQPQHF
TRBD1	TRBJ1-3	TRBV29-1	-	TGCAGCGTTGAAGGACAGGGAGTAAACACCATATATTTT	CSVEGQGVNTIYF
-	TRBJ2-5	TRBV30	once	TGTGCCTGGAGTGCCCACTCGGAACGGACCGCGTACTTC	CAWSAHSERTAYF
-	TRBJ1-2	TRBV5-4	-	TGTGCCAGCAGCTTGTTTTCCGGCTATGGCTACACCTTC	CASSLFSGYGYTF
-	TRBJ2-1	TRBV10-3	-	TGTGCCATCGAACGAAAGGGGAGCAATGAGCAGTTCTTC	CAIERKGSNEQFF
-	TRBJ1-2	TRBV10-3	-	TGTGCCATCAGTGATCGGGGGGCTAATGGCTACACCTTC	CAISDRGANGYTF
-	TRBJ1-5	TRBV30	-	TGTGCCTGGAGTGGGACATTTAATCAGCCCCAGCATTTT	CAWSGTFNQPQHF
-	TRBJ2-2	TRBV7-2	-	TGTGCCAGCAGCTTATGGACCGGGGAGCTGTTTTTT	CASSLWTGELFF
-	TRBJ1-4	TRBV30	-	TGTGCCTGGAGGGGGCCAGGGGAAACTAATGAAAAACTGTTTTTT	CAWRGPGETNEKLFF
TRBD1	TRBJ1-5	TRBV29-1	-	TGCAGCGTTGACCCCCCCATGGCGGACAGGGGGCTTTATAGCAATCAGCCCCAGCATTTT	CSVDPPMADRGLYSNQPQHF
-	TRBJ1-4	TRBV15	-	TGTGCCACCAGCAGAGATCTGGGGGGGACAAATGAAAAACTGTTTTTT	CATSRDLGGTNEKLFF
-	TRBJ2-7	TRBV7-8	-	TGTGCCAGCAGCTCGGGCCCTATGGGGTACTTC	CASSSGPMGYF
-	TRBJ2-7	TRBV10-3	few	TGTGCCATCAGTGAGTCAGAGTCCTACGAGCAGTACTTC	CAISESESYEQYF
TRBD2	TRBJ2-3	TRBV29-1	-	TGCAGCGCCAAGGGCGCGGGGGGCGGCACAGATACGCAGTATTTT	CSAKGAGGGTDTQYF
TRBD1	TRBJ2-2	TRBV4-2	-	TGTGCCAGCAGCCAATCATCTTGGGACAGGAACACCGGGGAGCTGTTTTTT	CASSQSSWDRNTGELFF